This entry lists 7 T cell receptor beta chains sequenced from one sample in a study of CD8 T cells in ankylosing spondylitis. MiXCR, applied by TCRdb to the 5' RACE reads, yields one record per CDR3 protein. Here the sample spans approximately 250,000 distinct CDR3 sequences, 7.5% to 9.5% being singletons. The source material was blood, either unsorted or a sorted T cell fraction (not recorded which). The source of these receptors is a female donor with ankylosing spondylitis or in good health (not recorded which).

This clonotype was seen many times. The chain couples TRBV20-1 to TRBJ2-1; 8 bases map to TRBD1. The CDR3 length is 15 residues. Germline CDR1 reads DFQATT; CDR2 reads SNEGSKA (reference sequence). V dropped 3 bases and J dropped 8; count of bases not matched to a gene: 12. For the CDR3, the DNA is TGCAGTGCTAGGGCCCCAGGGGGCGTCTATGATGAGCAGTTCTTC. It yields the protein CSARAPGGVYDEQFF.

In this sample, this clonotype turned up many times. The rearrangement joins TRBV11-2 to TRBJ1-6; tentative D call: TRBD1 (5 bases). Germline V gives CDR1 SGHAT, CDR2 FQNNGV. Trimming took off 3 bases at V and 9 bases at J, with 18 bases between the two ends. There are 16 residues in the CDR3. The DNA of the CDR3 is TGTGCCAGCAGCTTTTCGTCAGGGTTGATGGGTTCACCCCTCCACTTT. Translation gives CASSFSSGLMGSPLHF.

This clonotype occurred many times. The CDR3 DNA reads as TGCAGTGCTAGAATACTAGCGGGAGAGTATTTAACCAAAAACATTCAGTACTTC. Translating it yields CSARILAGEYLTKNIQYF. The V call is TRBV20-1, the J call TRBJ2-4, with TRBD2 identical over 11 bases. The junction had 11 bases not matched to a gene; V was cut back by 2 bases and J by 2 bases. This CDR3 has 18 amino acids. Per germline, CDR1 DFQATT and CDR2 SNEGSKA (reference sequence).

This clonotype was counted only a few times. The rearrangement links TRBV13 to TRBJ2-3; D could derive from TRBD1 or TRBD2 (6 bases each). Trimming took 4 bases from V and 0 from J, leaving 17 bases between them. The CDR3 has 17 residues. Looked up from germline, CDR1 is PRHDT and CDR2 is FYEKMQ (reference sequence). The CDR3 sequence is CASSSTVGGGSTDTQYF. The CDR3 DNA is TGTGCCAGCAGCTCGACCGTTGGAGGGGGAAGCACAGATACGCAGTATTTT.

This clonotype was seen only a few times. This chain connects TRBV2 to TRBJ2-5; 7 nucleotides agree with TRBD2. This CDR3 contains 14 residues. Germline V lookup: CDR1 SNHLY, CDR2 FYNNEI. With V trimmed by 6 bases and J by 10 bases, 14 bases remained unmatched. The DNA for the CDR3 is TGTGCCAGCAGCGATCAACCGCCCCTAGCGGACCAGTACTTC. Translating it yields CASSDQPPLADQYF.

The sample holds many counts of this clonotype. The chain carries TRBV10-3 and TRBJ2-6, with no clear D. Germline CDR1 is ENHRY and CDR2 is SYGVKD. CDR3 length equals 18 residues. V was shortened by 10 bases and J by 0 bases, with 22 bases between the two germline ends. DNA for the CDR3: TGTGCCACCCTAGGGTCCGGCCCCGGTACCTCTGGGGCCAACGTCCTGACTTTC. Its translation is CATLGSGPGTSGANVLTF.

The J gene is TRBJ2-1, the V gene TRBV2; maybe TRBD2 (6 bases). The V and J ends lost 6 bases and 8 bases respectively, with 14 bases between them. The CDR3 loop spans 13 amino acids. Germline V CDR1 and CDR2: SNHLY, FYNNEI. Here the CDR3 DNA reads TGTGCCAGCAGCCTGACTAGGAATCATGAGCAGTTCTTC. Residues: CASSLTRNHEQFF.